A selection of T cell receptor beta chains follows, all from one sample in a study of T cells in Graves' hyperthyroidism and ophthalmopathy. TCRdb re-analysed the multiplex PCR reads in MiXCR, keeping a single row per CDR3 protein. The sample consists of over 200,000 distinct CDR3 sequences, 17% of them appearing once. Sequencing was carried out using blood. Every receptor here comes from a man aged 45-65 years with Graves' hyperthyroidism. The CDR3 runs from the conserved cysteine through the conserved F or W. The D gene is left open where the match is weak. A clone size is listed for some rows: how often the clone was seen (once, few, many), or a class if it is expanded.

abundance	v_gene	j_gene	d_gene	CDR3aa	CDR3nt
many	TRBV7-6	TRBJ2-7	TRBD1	CASSRDRVGEQYF	TGTGCCAGCAGCCGGGACAGGGTAGGCGAGCAGTACTTC
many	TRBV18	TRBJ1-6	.	CASSPSAGGNSPLHF	TGTGCCAGCTCACCAAGCGCAGGAGGCAATTCACCCCTCCACTTT
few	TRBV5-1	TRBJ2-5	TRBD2	CASTRGGVGQETQYF	TGCGCCAGCACCCGGGGGGGGGTAGGCCAAGAGACCCAGTACTTC
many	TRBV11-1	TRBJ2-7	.	CASSLGMDGEQYF	TGTGCCAGCAGCTTAGGAATGGACGGCGAGCAGTACTTC
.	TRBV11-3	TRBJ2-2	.	CASSFTNTGELFF	TGTGCCAGCAGCTTTACCAACACCGGGGAGCTGTTTTTT
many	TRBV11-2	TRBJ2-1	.	CASSLVRYEQFF	TGTGCCAGCAGCTTAGTACGCTATGAGCAGTTCTTC
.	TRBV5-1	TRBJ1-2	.	CASSLGETANLNYGYTF	TGCGCCAGCAGCCTCGGGGAGACAGCTAATCTTAACTATGGCTACACCTTC
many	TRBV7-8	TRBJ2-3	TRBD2	CASSQLAGVADTQYF	TGTGCCAGCAGTCAGCTAGCGGGAGTGGCAGATACGCAGTATTTT
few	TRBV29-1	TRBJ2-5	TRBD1	CSVDQGARETQYF	TGCAGCGTTGATCAGGGGGCTCGAGAGACCCAGTACTTC
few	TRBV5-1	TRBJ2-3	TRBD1	CASSPGQGARNTQYF	TGCGCCAGCAGCCCGGGACAGGGGGCGCGGAATACGCAGTATTTT
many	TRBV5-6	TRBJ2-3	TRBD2	CASSAGLAGGDPGDTQYF	TGTGCCAGCAGCGCGGGACTAGCGGGAGGTGACCCCGGAGATACGCAGTATTTT
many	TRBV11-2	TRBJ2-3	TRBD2	CASSYTGLAGGTDTQYF	TGTGCCAGCAGCTACACAGGACTAGCGGGCGGCACAGATACGCAGTATTTT
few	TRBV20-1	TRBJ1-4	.	CSASATATTNEKLFF	TGCAGTGCTTCCGCGACGGCCACAACTAATGAAAAACTGTTTTTT
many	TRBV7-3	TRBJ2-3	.	CASSLLGPDTQYF	TGTGCCAGCAGCTTACTTGGCCCAGATACGCAGTATTTT
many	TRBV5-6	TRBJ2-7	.	CASSLERGPRWAYEQYF	TGTGCCAGCAGCTTGGAACGGGGGCCCCGGTGGGCCTACGAGCAGTACTTC
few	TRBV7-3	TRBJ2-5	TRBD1	CASSPDRTGGIETQYF	TGTGCCAGCAGCCCCGACCGGACAGGGGGGATCGAGACCCAGTACTTC
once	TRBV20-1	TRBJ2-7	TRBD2	CSATLPLAGLHEQYF	TGCAGTGCCACCCTCCCCCTAGCGGGCCTCCACGAGCAGTACTTC
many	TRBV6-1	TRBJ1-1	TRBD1	CASSENTGVTEAFF	TGTGCCAGCAGTGAAAATACAGGGGTCACTGAAGCTTTCTTT
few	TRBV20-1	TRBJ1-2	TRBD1	CSAPTGGPGYTF	TGCAGTGCCCCCACAGGGGGTCCTGGCTACACCTTC
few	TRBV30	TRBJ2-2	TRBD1	CAWRRTGTDTGELFF	TGTGCCTGGAGGAGGACAGGGACAGACACCGGGGAGCTGTTTTTT
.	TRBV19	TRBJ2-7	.	CASSMTRKGEQYF	TGTGCCAGTAGTATGACCCGAAAGGGCGAGCAGTACTTC
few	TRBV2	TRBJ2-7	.	CASRRDTNYEQYF	TGTGCCAGCAGAAGGGACACTAACTACGAGCAGTACTTC
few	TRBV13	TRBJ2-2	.	CASSLGGSGELFF	TGTGCCAGCAGCTTAGGGGGGTCCGGGGAGCTGTTTTTT
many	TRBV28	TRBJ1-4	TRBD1	CASSFGGPTGDGDEKLFF	TGTGCCAGCAGTTTTGGAGGCCCGACAGGGGATGGAGATGAAAAACTGTTTTTT
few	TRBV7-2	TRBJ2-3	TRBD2	CASSVRLAVASTDTQYF	TGTGCCAGCAGCGTAAGACTAGCGGTAGCTAGCACAGATACGCAGTATTTT
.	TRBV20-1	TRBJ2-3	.	CSAKVTLRTDTQYF	TGCAGTGCTAAGGTTACGCTCCGCACAGATACGCAGTATTTT
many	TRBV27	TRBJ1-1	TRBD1	CASRPGTGYEAFF	TGTGCCAGCAGACCAGGGACAGGCTATGAAGCTTTCTTT
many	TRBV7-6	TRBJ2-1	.	CASSFGLFYNEQFF	TGTGCCAGCAGCTTCGGACTGTTCTACAATGAGCAGTTCTTC
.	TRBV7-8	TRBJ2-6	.	CASSWGPGANVPTF	.
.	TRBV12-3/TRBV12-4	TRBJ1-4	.	CASSLRPSELFF	TGTGCCAGCAGTTTACGACCGAGCGAACTGTTTTTT
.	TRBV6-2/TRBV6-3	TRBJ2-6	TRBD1	CASTKQGGLSGANVLTF	TGTGCCAGCACAAAACAGGGGGGACTCTCTGGGGCCAACGTCCTGACTTTC
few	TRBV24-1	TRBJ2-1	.	CATSDRRLTGNLYNEQFF	TGTGCCACCAGTGACCGCCGACTAACCGGAAACCTATACAATGAGCAGTTCTTC
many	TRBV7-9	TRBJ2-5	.	CASSHRPPGTKPKETQYF	TGTGCCAGCAGCCATCGGCCTCCCGGGACGAAGCCAAAAGAGACCCAGTACTTC
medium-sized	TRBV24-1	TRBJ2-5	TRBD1	CATRTGRRETQYF	TGTGCCACCAGGACAGGGCGGCGGGAGACCCAGTACTTC
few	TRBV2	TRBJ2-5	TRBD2	CASSGSGRVGETQYF	TGTGCCAGCTCCGGTTCCGGGAGGGTGGGGGAGACCCAGTACTTC
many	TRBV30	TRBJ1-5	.	CAWSTSASNQPQHF	TGTGCCTGGAGTACCAGCGCTAGCAATCAGCCCCAGCATTTT
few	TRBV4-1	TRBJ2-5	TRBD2	CASSQGPASGKQTQYF	TGCGCCAGCAGCCAAGGGCCGGCTAGCGGGAAACAGACCCAGTACTTC
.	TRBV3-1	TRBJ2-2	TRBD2	CASSQGTSGYTGELFF	TGTGCCAGCAGCCAGGGTACTAGCGGTTATACCGGGGAGCTGTTTTTT
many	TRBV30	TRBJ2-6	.	CGGQENSGANVLTF	TGTGGAGGGCAGGAGAACTCTGGGGCCAACGTCCTGACTTTC
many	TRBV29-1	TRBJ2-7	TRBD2	CSVEVASGITNEQYF	TGCAGCGTTGAAGTGGCTAGCGGGATCACAAACGAGCAGTACTTC
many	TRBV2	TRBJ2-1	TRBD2	CASSSTALAGSISYNEQFF	TGTGCCAGCAGTTCGACGGCACTAGCGGGATCGATTTCCTACAATGAGCAGTTCTTC
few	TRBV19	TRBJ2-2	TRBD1	CASSSGTGWVRTTGELFF	TGTGCCAGTAGTAGCGGGACAGGCTGGGTTCGAACCACCGGGGAGCTGTTTTTT
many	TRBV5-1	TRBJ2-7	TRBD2	CASSSPGLAIYEQYF	TGCGCCAGCAGCTCTCCGGGACTAGCCATCTACGAGCAGTACTTC
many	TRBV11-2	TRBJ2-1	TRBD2	CASRKGRGQRGEFEQFF	TGTGCCAGCAGAAAAGGCCGGGGACAGCGGGGGGAATTTGAGCAGTTCTTC
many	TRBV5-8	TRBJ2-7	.	CASSFGAGYSYEQYF	TGTGCCAGCAGCTTTGGAGCAGGGTACTCCTACGAGCAGTACTTC
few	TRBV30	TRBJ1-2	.	CAWRRSRGDYGYTF	TGTGCCTGGAGGCGGTCCCGCGGGGACTATGGCTACACCTTC
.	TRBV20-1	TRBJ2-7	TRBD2	CSASQPSGINYEQYF	TGCAGTGCTAGTCAGCCTAGCGGGATCAATTACGAGCAGTACTTC
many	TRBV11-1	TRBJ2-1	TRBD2	CASSFWGGSSYNEQFF	TGTGCCAGCAGCTTTTGGGGCGGGAGCTCCTACAATGAGCAGTTCTTC
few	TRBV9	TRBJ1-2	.	CASSVAPGGPYGYTF	TGTGCCAGCAGCGTAGCCCCCGGGGGCCCCTATGGCTACACCTTC
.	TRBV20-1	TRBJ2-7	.	CSGSSPALGYEQYF	TGCAGTGGTTCTAGCCCCGCACTTGGATACGAGCAGTACTTC
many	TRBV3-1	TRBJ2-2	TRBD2	CASSQSLTSGVNTGELFF	TGTGCCAGCAGCCAGAGCCTGACTAGCGGGGTGAACACCGGGGAGCTGTTTTTT
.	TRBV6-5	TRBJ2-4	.	CASSYSMGHQKNIQYF	TGTGCCAGCAGTTACTCGATGGGACACCAAAAAAACATTCAGTACTTC
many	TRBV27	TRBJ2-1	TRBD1	CASSSTGQGITYNEQFF	TGTGCCAGCAGTAGCACGGGACAGGGGATAACCTACAATGAGCAGTTCTTC
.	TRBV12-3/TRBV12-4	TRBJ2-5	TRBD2	CAISRTSGTGETQYF	TGTGCCATCAGTCGGACTAGCGGTACGGGGGAGACCCAGTACTTC